A selection of T cell receptor beta chains follows, all from one sample in a study of T-cell reconstitution after alpha-beta-depleted transplantation in children. TCRdb ran MiXCR on the PCR reads and lists one entry per CDR3 protein. The sample holds over 200,000 distinct CDR3 sequences, under 13% seen once. Specimen: PBMCs, collected before TCRalphabeta/CD19-depleted stem cell transplant. The receptors were gathered from a child younger than two with acute myeloid leukemia, due to receive a stem cell transplant. CDR3s include the opening cysteine and the closing phenylalanine or tryptophan. The D gene is left open where the match is weak. Clone size is given for some rows only: seen once, a few or many times, or a class if the clone is expanded.

J gene: TRBJ2-7; V gene: TRBV12-3/TRBV12-4; clone size: many; D gene: .; CDR3 DNA: TGTGCCAGCAGTTGGAATCTTTACGAGCAGTACTTC; CDR3 protein: CASSWNLYEQYF
J gene: TRBJ2-1; V gene: TRBV12-3/TRBV12-4; clone size: once; D gene: .; CDR3 DNA: TGTGCCAGCATCGACAAAAGTGGGGGGATTATCGTGGAGCAGTTCTTC; CDR3 protein: CASIDKSGGIIVEQFF
J gene: TRBJ2-5; V gene: TRBV20-1; clone size: many; D gene: TRBD1; CDR3 DNA: TGCAGTGCTAGGTTCGGGACAGCAGAGACCCAGTACTTC; CDR3 protein: CSARFGTAETQYF
J gene: TRBJ1-6; V gene: TRBV12-3/TRBV12-4; clone size: many; D gene: .; CDR3 DNA: TGTGCCAGCAGTTTAGAGGATGGCAATTCACCCCTCCACTTT; CDR3 protein: CASSLEDGNSPLHF
J gene: TRBJ2-7; V gene: TRBV7-8; clone size: many; D gene: .; CDR3 DNA: TGTGCCAGCAGCTTAGAGGGGGTTTCCTACGAGCAGTACTTC; CDR3 protein: CASSLEGVSYEQYF
J gene: TRBJ1-5; V gene: TRBV7-3; clone size: many; D gene: TRBD1; CDR3 DNA: TGTGCCAGCAGCGAAGAAATCTCCGGAGGACAGGGGAGGAATGGCAATCAGCCCCAGCATTTT; CDR3 protein: CASSEEISGGQGRNGNQPQHF
J gene: TRBJ1-2; V gene: TRBV28; clone size: many; D gene: .; CDR3 DNA: TGTGCCAGCAGTTACGCGTTACTCTATGGCTACACCTTC; CDR3 protein: CASSYALLYGYTF
J gene: TRBJ1-1; V gene: TRBV5-6; clone size: many; D gene: TRBD1; CDR3 DNA: TGTGCCAGCAGCTACCGGGACAGGGGCTCAATTAAGACTGAAGCTTTCTTT; CDR3 protein: CASSYRDRGSIKTEAFF
J gene: TRBJ2-5; V gene: TRBV7-9; clone size: many; D gene: .; CDR3 DNA: TGTGCCAGCACCCTCGGTGAGGGGCCGCCCTGGACCCAGTACTTC; CDR3 protein: CASTLGEGPPWTQYF
J gene: TRBJ2-1; V gene: TRBV24-1; clone size: many; D gene: .; CDR3 DNA: TGTGCCACCAGTGCCAGCTGGGAGCAGTTCTTC; CDR3 protein: CATSASWEQFF
J gene: TRBJ1-5; V gene: TRBV28; clone size: many; D gene: TRBD1; CDR3 DNA: TGTGCCGCGGGGACAGGGGTCGGGAGCAATCAGCCCCAGCATTTT; CDR3 protein: CAAGTGVGSNQPQHF
J gene: TRBJ2-3; V gene: TRBV6-2/TRBV6-3; clone size: many; D gene: TRBD2; CDR3 DNA: TGTGCCAGCAGTTACGCGGGAGGGCCAGGTCTGCAGTATTTT; CDR3 protein: CASSYAGGPGLQYF
J gene: TRBJ2-5; V gene: TRBV10-3; clone size: many; D gene: .; CDR3 DNA: TGTGCCATCAGTGACAACCAAGAGACCCAGTACTTC; CDR3 protein: CAISDNQETQYF
J gene: TRBJ2-2; V gene: TRBV20-1; clone size: many; D gene: TRBD1; CDR3 DNA: TGCAGTGCTAGGGCCGGGACAGGAAACACCGGGGAGCTGTTTTTT; CDR3 protein: CSARAGTGNTGELFF
J gene: TRBJ1-2; V gene: TRBV20-1; clone size: many; D gene: .; CDR3 DNA: TGCAGTGCTAAACCAAGCGGGCAGGGGAACTATGGCTACACCTTC; CDR3 protein: CSAKPSGQGNYGYTF
J gene: TRBJ1-1; V gene: TRBV4-2; clone size: many; D gene: .; CDR3 DNA: TGTGCCAGCAGCCTCTCTCCGGAGGGGAACACTGAAGCTTTCTTT; CDR3 protein: CASSLSPEGNTEAFF
J gene: TRBJ2-3; V gene: TRBV3-1; clone size: few; D gene: .; CDR3 DNA: TGTGCCTGCTGCCAAGTGGGGAGCCGGGACAAGGGGAGGCGCACAGATACGCAGTATTTT; CDR3 protein: CACCQVGSRDKGRRTDTQYF
J gene: TRBJ1-4; V gene: TRBV11-2; clone size: .; D gene: TRBD1; CDR3 DNA: TGTGCCAGCTTGCCGGGACAGGGGATCTATAATGAAAAACTGTTTTTT; CDR3 protein: CASLPGQGIYNEKLFF
J gene: TRBJ2-1; V gene: TRBV9; clone size: few; D gene: TRBD1; CDR3 DNA: TGTGCCAGCAAGGGAGACCCGGGACAGGGCGGCAATGAGCAGTTCTTC; CDR3 protein: CASKGDPGQGGNEQFF
J gene: TRBJ2-1; V gene: TRBV5-1; clone size: .; D gene: TRBD1; CDR3 DNA: TGCGCCAGCAGACTGGGGACAGGGTCTTACAATGAGCAGTTCTTC; CDR3 protein: CASRLGTGSYNEQFF
J gene: TRBJ2-3; V gene: TRBV11-2; clone size: many; D gene: .; CDR3 DNA: TGTGCCAGCAGCTTTTGGGAGGGGGCCACAGATACGCAGTATTTT; CDR3 protein: CASSFWEGATDTQYF
J gene: TRBJ2-3; V gene: TRBV29-1; clone size: few; D gene: TRBD1; CDR3 DNA: TGCAGCGTTGGTAAGGGACAGAGCAGCACAGATACGCAGTATTTT; CDR3 protein: CSVGKGQSSTDTQYF
J gene: TRBJ2-5; V gene: TRBV5-1; clone size: many; D gene: .; CDR3 DNA: TGCGCCAGCAGCCTCCGGGACCGTCAAGAGACCCAGTACTTC; CDR3 protein: CASSLRDRQETQYF
J gene: TRBJ2-7; V gene: TRBV10-3; clone size: many; D gene: .; CDR3 DNA: TGTGCCATCAGTGGGCCCACCTACGAGCAGTACTTC; CDR3 protein: CAISGPTYEQYF
J gene: TRBJ2-2; V gene: TRBV18; clone size: many; D gene: .; CDR3 DNA: TGTGCCAGCTCACGAAGGGACTTATCAACCCACGCGAACACCGGGGAGCTGTTTTTT; CDR3 protein: CASSRRDLSTHANTGELFF
J gene: TRBJ2-7; V gene: TRBV12-3/TRBV12-4; clone size: many; D gene: TRBD2; CDR3 DNA: TGTGCCAGCAGTTTTAGCGGGAGCACCTACGAGCAGTACTTC; CDR3 protein: CASSFSGSTYEQYF
J gene: TRBJ2-1; V gene: TRBV28; clone size: many; D gene: TRBD2; CDR3 DNA: TGTGCCAGCAGTCCCCACCTAACGCCACGGACTAGCGGGCATGAGCAGTTCTTC; CDR3 protein: CASSPHLTPRTSGHEQFF
J gene: TRBJ2-4; V gene: TRBV5-1; clone size: many; D gene: .; CDR3 DNA: TGCGCCAGCAGCTTTCCGGGGGAAGCCAAAAACATTCAGTACTTC; CDR3 protein: CASSFPGEAKNIQYF
J gene: TRBJ2-1; V gene: TRBV10-3; clone size: .; D gene: .; CDR3 DNA: TGTGCCACCAGGAGGGGAGCGGAAGGGATCTACAATGAGCAGTTCTTC; CDR3 protein: CATRRGAEGIYNEQFF
J gene: TRBJ1-2; V gene: TRBV5-1; clone size: many; D gene: .; CDR3 DNA: TGCGCCAGCAGCCTCGAGCAGAGAACAGGGAATGGCTACACCTTC; CDR3 protein: CASSLEQRTGNGYTF
J gene: TRBJ1-2; V gene: TRBV12-3/TRBV12-4; clone size: many; D gene: .; CDR3 DNA: TGTGCCAGCAGTTTAGGCGGGTTTAACTATGGCTACACCTTC; CDR3 protein: CASSLGGFNYGYTF
J gene: TRBJ2-2; V gene: TRBV5-6; clone size: .; D gene: .; CDR3 DNA: TGTGCCATGGGCCGCGGACTCGCGTCCGGGGAGCTGTTTTTT; CDR3 protein: CAMGRGLASGELFF
J gene: TRBJ2-1; V gene: TRBV5-1; clone size: many; D gene: .; CDR3 DNA: TGCGCCAGCAGCTCTCCTACGGATGAGCAGTTCTTC; CDR3 protein: CASSSPTDEQFF
J gene: TRBJ1-3; V gene: TRBV28; clone size: .; D gene: .; CDR3 DNA: TGTGCCAGCAGCTCTATGGCGTGGACTGGAAACACCATATATTTT; CDR3 protein: CASSSMAWTGNTIYF
J gene: TRBJ2-7; V gene: TRBV20-1; clone size: many; D gene: .; CDR3 DNA: TGCAGTGCTAGCAGGACCTACGAGCAGTACTTC; CDR3 protein: CSASRTYEQYF